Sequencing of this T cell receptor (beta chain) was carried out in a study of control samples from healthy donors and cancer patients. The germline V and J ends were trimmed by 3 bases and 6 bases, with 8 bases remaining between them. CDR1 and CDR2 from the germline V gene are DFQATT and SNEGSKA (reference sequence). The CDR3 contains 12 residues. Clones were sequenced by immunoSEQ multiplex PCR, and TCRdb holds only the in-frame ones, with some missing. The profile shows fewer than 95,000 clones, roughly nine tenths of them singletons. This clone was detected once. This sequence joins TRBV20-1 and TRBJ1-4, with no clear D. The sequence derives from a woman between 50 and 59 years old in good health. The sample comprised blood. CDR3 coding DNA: TGCAGTGCTAGTAGGACTTATGAAAAACTGTTTTTT. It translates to CSASRTYEKLFF.